The present T cell receptor beta chain was sequenced within a study of T cell changes during pregnancy in multiple sclerosis. TCRdb's copy holds only in-frame clones and misses some; the assay was immunoSEQ multiplex PCR. The data hold around 75,000 clones, with around 92% observed a single time. This CDR3 is built from 15 residues. Germline loops: CDR1 SGHTA, CDR2 FQGNSA. V shed 0 bases and J shed 0 bases, with 6 bases lying between them. The chain has TRBV7-2 and TRBJ2-1; tentative D call: TRBD1 (6 bases). This clonotype originated in a female donor in good health, enrolled as a control in a pregnancy study. The sequencing here drew on peripheral blood, taken in the first trimester of pregnancy. DNA of the CDR3: TGTGCCAGCAGCTTAGCACAGGGCTCCTACAATGAGCAGTTCTTC. This sequence encodes CASSLAQGSYNEQFF. Filled out from reference TRBV7-2 and TRBJ2-1, the complete variable domain reads GAGVSQSPSNKVTEKGKDVELRCDPISGHTALYWYRQSLGQGLEFLIYFQGNSAPDKSGLPSDRFSAERTGGSVSTLTIQRTQQEDSAVYLCASSLAQGSYNEQFFGPGTRLTVL.